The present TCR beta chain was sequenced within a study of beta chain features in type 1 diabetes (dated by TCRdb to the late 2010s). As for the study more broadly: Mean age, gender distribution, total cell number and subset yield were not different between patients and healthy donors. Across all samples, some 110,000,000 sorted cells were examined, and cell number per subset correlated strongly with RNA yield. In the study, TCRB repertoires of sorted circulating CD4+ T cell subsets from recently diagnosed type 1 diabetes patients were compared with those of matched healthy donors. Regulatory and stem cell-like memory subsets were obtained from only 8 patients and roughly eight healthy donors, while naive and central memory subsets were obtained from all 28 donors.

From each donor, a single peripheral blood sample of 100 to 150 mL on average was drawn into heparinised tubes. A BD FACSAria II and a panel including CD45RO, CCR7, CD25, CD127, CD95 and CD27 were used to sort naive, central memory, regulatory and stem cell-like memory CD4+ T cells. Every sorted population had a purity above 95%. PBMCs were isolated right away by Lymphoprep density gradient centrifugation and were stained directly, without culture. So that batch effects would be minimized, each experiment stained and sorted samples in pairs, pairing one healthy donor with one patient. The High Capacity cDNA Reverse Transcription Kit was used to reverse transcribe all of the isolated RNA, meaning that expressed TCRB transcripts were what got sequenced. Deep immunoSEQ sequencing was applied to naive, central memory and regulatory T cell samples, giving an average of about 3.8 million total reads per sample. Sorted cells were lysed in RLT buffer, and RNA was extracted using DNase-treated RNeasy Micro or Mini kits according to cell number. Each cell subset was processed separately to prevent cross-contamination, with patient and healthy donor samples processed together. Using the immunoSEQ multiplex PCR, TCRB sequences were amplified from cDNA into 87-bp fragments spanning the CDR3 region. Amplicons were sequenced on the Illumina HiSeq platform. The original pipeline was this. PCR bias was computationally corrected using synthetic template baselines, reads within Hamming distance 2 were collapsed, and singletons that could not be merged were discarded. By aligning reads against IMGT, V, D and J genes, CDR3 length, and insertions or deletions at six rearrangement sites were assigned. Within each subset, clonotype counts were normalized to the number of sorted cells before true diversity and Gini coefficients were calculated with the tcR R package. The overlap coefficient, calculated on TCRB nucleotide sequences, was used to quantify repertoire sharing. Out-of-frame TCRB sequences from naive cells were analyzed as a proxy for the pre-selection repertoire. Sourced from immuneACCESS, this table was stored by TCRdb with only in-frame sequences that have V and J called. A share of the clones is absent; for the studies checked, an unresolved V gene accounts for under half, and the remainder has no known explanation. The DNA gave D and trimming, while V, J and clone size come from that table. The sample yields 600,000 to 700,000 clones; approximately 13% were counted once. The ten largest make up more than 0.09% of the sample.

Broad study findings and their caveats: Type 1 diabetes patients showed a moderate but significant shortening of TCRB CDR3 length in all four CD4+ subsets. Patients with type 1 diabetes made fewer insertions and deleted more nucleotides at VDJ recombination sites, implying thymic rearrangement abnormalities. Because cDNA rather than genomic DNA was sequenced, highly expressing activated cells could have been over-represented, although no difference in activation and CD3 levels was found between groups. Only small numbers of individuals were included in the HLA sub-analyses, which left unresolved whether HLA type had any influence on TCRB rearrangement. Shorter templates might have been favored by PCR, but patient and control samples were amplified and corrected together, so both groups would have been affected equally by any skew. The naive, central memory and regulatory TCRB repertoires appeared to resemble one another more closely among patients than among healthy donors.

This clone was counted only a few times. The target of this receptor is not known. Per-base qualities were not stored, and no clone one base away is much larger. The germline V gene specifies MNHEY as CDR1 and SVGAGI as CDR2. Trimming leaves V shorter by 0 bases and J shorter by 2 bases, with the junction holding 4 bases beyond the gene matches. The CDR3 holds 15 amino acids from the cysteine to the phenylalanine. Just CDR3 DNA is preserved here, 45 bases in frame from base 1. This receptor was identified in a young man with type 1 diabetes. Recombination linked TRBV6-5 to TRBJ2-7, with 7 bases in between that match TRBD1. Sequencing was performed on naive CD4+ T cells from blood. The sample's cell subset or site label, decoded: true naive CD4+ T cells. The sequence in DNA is TGTGCCAGCAGTTACTCATCCAGGGGGACCTACGAGCAGTACTTC. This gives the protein CASSYSSRGTYEQYF.